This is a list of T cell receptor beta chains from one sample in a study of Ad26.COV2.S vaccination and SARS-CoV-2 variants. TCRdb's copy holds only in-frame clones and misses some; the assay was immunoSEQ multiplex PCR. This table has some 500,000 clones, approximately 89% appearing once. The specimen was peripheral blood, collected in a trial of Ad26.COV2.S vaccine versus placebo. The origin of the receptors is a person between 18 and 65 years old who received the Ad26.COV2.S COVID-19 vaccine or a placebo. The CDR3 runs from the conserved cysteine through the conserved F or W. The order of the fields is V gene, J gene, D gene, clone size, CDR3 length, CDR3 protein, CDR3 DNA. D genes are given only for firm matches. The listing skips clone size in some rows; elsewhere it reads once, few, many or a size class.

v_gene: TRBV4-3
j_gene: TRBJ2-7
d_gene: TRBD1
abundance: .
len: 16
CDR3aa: CASSQHLTGGAYEQYF
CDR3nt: TGCGCCAGCAGCCAACACTTGACAGGGGGCGCCTACGAGCAGTACTTC

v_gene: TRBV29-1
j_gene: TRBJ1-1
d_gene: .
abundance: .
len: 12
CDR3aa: CSVEFGVTEAFF
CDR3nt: TGCAGCGTTGAGTTCGGAGTCACTGAAGCTTTCTTT

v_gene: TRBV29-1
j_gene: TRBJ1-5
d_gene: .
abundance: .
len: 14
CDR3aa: CSDQGAGSNQPQHF
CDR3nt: TGCAGCGACCAGGGAGCGGGGAGCAATCAGCCCCAGCATTTT

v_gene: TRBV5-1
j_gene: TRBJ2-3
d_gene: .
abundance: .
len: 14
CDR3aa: CASGEQASTDTQYF
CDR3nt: TGCGCCAGCGGTGAGCAGGCGAGCACAGATACGCAGTATTTT

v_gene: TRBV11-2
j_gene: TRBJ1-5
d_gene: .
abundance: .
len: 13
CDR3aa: CASSLGRDQPQHF
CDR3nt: TGTGCCAGCAGCTTAGGGCGTGATCAGCCCCAGCATTTT

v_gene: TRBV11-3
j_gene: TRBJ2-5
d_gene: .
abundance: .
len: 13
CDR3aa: CASSLGLQETQYF
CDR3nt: TGTGCCAGCAGCTTAGGACTACAAGAGACCCAGTACTTC

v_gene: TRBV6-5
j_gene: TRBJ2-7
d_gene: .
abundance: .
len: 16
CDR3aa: CASSYRGEGEIYEQYF
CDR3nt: TGTGCCAGCAGCTACCGGGGAGAAGGGGAGATATACGAGCAGTACTTC

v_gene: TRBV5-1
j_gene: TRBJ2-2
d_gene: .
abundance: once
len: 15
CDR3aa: CASSPGSINTGELFF
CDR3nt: TGCGCCAGCAGCCCGGGCAGCATAAACACCGGGGAGCTGTTTTTT

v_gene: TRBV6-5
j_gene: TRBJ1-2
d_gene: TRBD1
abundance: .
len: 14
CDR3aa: CASRPNTGVYGYTF
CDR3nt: TGTGCCAGCAGGCCCAATACAGGGGTCTATGGCTACACCTTC

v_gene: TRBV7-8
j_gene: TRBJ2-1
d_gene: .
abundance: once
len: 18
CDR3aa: CASSLGMLGELGYNEQFF
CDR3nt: TGTGCCAGCAGCTTAGGTATGTTGGGGGAGCTAGGTTACAATGAGCAGTTCTTC

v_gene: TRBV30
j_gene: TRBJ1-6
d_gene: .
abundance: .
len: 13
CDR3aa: CAWTRQASSPLHF
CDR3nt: TGTGCCTGGACCAGACAGGCCAGTTCACCCCTCCACTTT

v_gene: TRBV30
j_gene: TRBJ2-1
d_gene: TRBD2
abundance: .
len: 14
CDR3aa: CAQGTSAYYNEQFF
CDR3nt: TGTGCCCAGGGGACTAGCGCCTACTACAATGAGCAGTTCTTC

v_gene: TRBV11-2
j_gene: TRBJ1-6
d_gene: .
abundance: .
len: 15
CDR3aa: CASSIGRPFKSPLHF
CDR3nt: TGTGCCAGCAGCATTGGCCGACCTTTTAAATCACCCCTCCACTTT

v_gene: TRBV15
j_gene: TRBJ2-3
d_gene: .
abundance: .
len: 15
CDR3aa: CATSNLAFLTDTQYF
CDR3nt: TGTGCCACCAGCAATCTAGCGTTTTTGACAGATACGCAGTATTTT

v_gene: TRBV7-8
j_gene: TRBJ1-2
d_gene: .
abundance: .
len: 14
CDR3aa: CASSLGQVDWGYTF
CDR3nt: TGTGCCAGCAGCTTAGGACAGGTTGACTGGGGCTACACCTTC

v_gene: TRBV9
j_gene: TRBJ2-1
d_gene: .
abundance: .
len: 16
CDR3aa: CASSVPPDPSYNEQFF
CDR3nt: TGTGCCAGCAGCGTACCCCCGGACCCTAGTTACAATGAGCAGTTCTTC

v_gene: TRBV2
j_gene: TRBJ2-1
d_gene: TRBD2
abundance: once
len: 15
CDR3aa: CASSELRGGPGEQFF
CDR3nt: TGTGCCAGCAGTGAACTCCGGGGGGGCCCGGGGGAGCAGTTCTTC

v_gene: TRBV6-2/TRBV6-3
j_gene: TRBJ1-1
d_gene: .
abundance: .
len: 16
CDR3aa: CASSYLRRKMNTEAFF
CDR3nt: TGTGCCAGCAGTTACTTGCGACGGAAGATGAACACTGAAGCTTTCTTT

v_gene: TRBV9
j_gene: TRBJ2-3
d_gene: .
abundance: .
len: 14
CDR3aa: CASSVAGYTDTQYF
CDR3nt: TGTGCCAGCAGCGTAGCTGGTTACACAGATACGCAGTATTTT

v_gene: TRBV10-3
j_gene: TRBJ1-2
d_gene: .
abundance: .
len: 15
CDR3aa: CAISQWGRRLYGYTF
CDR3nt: TGTGCCATCAGTCAGTGGGGGCGGCGCCTCTATGGCTACACCTTC

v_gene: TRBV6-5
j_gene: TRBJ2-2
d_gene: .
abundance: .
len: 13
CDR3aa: CASSHRESGELFF
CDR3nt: TGTGCCAGCAGTCACAGGGAATCCGGGGAGCTGTTTTTT

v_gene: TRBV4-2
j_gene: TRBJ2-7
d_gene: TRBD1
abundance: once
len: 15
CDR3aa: CASSQGTGEPLEQYF
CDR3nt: TGTGCCAGCAGCCAAGGGACAGGCGAGCCGTTGGAGCAGTACTTC

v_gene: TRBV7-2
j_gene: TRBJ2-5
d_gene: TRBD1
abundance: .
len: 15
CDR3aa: CASSSPGQTKSPQYF
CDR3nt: TGTGCCAGCAGCTCTCCGGGACAGACGAAGAGTCCCCAGTACTTC

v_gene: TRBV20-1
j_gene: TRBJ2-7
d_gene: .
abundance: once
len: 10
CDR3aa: CSAGASEQYF
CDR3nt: TGCAGTGCCGGCGCCAGCGAGCAGTACTTC